The 27 T cell receptor beta chains below all came from one sample that was sequenced in a study of shared T cell receptors in the human thymus. The assay was immunoSEQ multiplex PCR, and TCRdb's table has in-frame clones only and misses some. The sample lists more than 550,000 clones, approximately 83% occurring once. The same specimen was also included in a second study, on human thymus T cells.

Source material: thymocytes. Source of these receptors: a girl less than two years old with a congenital heart defect.

This clone is a singleton in its sample. The same CDR3 also results from other DNA sequences found in this sample. V and J are TRBV28 and TRBJ1-2, with 7 bases identical to TRBD1. The CDR3 sequence is 15 residues long. V trimming: 6 bases; J trimming: 0 bases; junction bases outside the gene matches: 7. Germline assignment: CDR1 MDHEN and CDR2 SYDVKM. The CDR3, as DNA: TGTGCCAGCAGCTCGAAACAGGGGACTAACTATGGCTACACCTTC. Translation gives CASSSKQGTNYGYTF.

The chain is built from TRBV16 and TRBJ1-1; D is perhaps TRBD1 (5 bases). Germline assignment: CDR1 KGHSY and CDR2 FQNENV. The CDR3 is 19 amino acids. Trimming left V 3 bases short and J 0 bases short, with 23 bases between. The CDR3 DNA sequence: TGTGCCAGCAGCCACCCCCGGGGGTTAAGGGGTACGATGAACACTGAAGCTTTCTTT. Encoded protein: CASSHPRGLRGTMNTEAFF. The full variable domain, in which reference TRBV16 and TRBJ1-1 provide the parts outside the CDR3, is GEEVAQTPKHLVRGEGQKAKLYCAPIKGHSYVFWYQQVLKNEFKFLISFQNENVFDETGMPKERFSAKCLPNSPCSLEIQATKLEDSAVYFCASSHPRGLRGTMNTEAFFGQGTRLTVV.

The chain has TRBV25-1 and TRBJ1-1; D is unclear. CDR1 is MGHDK, CDR2 SYGVNS, per germline. The length of the CDR3 is 13 residues. Between the trimmed V and J ends, which lost 10 bases and 0 bases, there was a span of 12 bases. The CDR3 coding sequence is TGTGCCACCGCAGGAGGAATGAACACTGAAGCTTTCTTT. It is translated as CATAGGMNTEAFF.

The chain joins TRBV4-3 to TRBJ2-7, with D maybe TRBD1 (7 bases). The CDR3 is 16 amino acids. Germline lookup yields CDR1 LGHNA and CDR2 YSLEER. The germline V and J ends were trimmed by 1 base and 2 bases, with 15 bases remaining between them. CDR3 in DNA: TGCGCCAGCAGCCAAGGAAGGAGGGGGCTAACCTACGAGCAGTACTTC. Translating it yields CASSQGRRGLTYEQYF.

This chain uses TRBV2 with TRBJ2-7; TRBD2 aligns across 16 bases. CDR1 is SNHLY, CDR2 FYNNEI, per germline. The CDR3 has 21 amino acids. Losses at the gene ends were 6 bases for V and 0 bases for J; bases not matched to a gene: 17. The CDR3 region is CASRQGTSGGALKTGSYEQYF. CDR3 nucleotides: TGTGCCAGCAGGCAGGGGACTAGCGGGGGGGCCCTAAAGACGGGCTCCTACGAGCAGTACTTC.

The chain is built from TRBV6-1 and TRBJ2-7; possibly TRBD1 for D (5 bases). V was pared by 4 bases and J by 0 bases, with 10 bases between. Per the germline V gene, CDR1 is MNHNS and CDR2 is SASEGT. The CDR3 spans 14 residues. The CDR3 here is CASSAQGSSYEQYF. The CDR3 DNA sequence: TGTGCCAGCAGTGCCCAGGGCAGCTCCTACGAGCAGTACTTC.

The chain uses TRBV6-9 and TRBJ1-5, with TRBD1 matching over 7 bases. The V and J ends lost 1 base and 9 bases, in that order; junction bases with no gene match: 6. This CDR3 comprises 14 residues. Germline V gives CDR1 MNHGY, CDR2 SVAAGI. The CDR3 loop reads CASSYYPGGWPQHF. DNA for the CDR3: TGTGCCAGCAGTTATTATCCAGGGGGGTGGCCCCAGCATTTT.

V is TRBV14 and J is TRBJ2-1; D remains ambiguous. From germline, CDR1 is SGHDN and CDR2 FVKESK. The CDR3 contains 13 residues. V gave up 2 bases and J gave up 14 bases, with 16 bases separating them. CDR3 sequence: CASSQNPRIGEFF. Here the CDR3 DNA reads TGTGCCAGCAGCCAAAACCCCAGGATAGGCGAGTTCTTC.

The rearrangement links TRBV14 to TRBJ2-3; a possible D gene is TRBD1 (5 bases). Germline CDR1 and CDR2: SGHDN and FVKESK. Trimming removed 0 bases from V and 3 bases from J, with 10 bases in between. CDR3 size: 15 residues. As DNA, the CDR3 is TGTGCCAGCAGCCAAGAGGGGCGGTGGACAGATACGCAGTATTTT. Translated, it gives CASSQEGRWTDTQYF.

The J gene is TRBJ2-1, the V gene TRBV6-1; 12 positions match TRBD2. Germline V lookup: CDR1 MNHNS, CDR2 SASEGT. V lost 2 bases to trimming and J lost 4 bases; unmatched junction nucleotides: 3. The CDR3 is 16 amino acids. CDR3 bases: TGTGCCAGCAGTGAATCACTAGCGGGGGGTTACAATGAGCAGTTCTTC. Encoded protein: CASSESLAGGYNEQFF.

V usage is TRBV2 and J usage is TRBJ1-3, with 7 bases fitting TRBD1. In germline, CDR1 is SNHLY, CDR2 FYNNEI. Trimming cost V 6 bases and J 6 bases; bases outside gene matches: 8. The CDR3 runs 14 residues. The CDR3 DNA reads TGTGCCAGCAGAACGACAGGGTTTGCAAACACCATATATTTT. As protein: CASRTTGFANTIYF.

The chain carries TRBV18 and TRBJ1-1; D might be TRBD1 (6 bases). V dropped 8 bases and J dropped 0 bases, with 7 bases sitting between them. CDR3 size: 12 residues. The germline V gene has CDR1 KGHSH and CDR2 LQKENI. The CDR3 sequence is CASTGMNTEAFF. The CDR3, as DNA: TGTGCCAGCACAGGGATGAACACTGAAGCTTTCTTT.

V is TRBV4-3 and J is TRBJ1-2; tentative D call: TRBD1 (6 bases). V shed 1 base and J shed 7 bases, with 22 bases lying between them. The CDR3 totals 17 residues. Germline lookup yields CDR1 LGHNA and CDR2 YSLEER. CDR3 amino acids: CASSQAHHGGARLGYTF. The DNA of the CDR3 is TGCGCCAGCAGCCAAGCGCACCACGGGGGGGCACGCCTTGGCTACACCTTC.

The rearrangement uses TRBV7-2 and TRBJ2-7; possible D gene TRBD2, 5 bases. V shed 3 bases and J shed 1 base, with 13 bases lying between them. This CDR3 has 15 amino acids. Germline V CDR1 and CDR2: SGHTA, FQGNSA. CDR3 nucleotides: TGTGCCAGCAGCTTGAGGAGGACCGAGTCCTACGAGCAGTACTTC. This codes for CASSLRRTESYEQYF.

CDR3: CASSERVTGGPRTEAFF. The CDR3 coding sequence is TGTGCCAGCAGTGAAAGGGTGACAGGGGGCCCGAGGACTGAAGCTTTCTTT. The chain combines TRBV2 with TRBJ1-1, with 10 positions matching TRBD1. The CDR3 covers 17 residues. Germline loops: CDR1 SNHLY, CDR2 FYNNEI. Trimming cost V 2 bases and J 5 bases; bases outside gene matches: 11.

V gene TRBV5-6 combines with J gene TRBJ1-2; D perhaps matches TRBD1 (5 bases). Per the germline V gene, CDR1 is SGHDT and CDR2 is YYEEEE. CDR3 length: 16 residues. V shed 6 bases and J shed 4 bases, with 22 bases lying between them. DNA of the CDR3: TGTGCCAGCATCAAATTCTGGGGGAAGGGAGGCTATGGCTACACCTTC. It codes for CASIKFWGKGGYGYTF.

This sequence joins TRBV28 and TRBJ1-1, with D maybe TRBD1 (5 bases). There are 17 residues in the CDR3. Looked up from germline, CDR1 is MDHEN and CDR2 is SYDVKM. V was trimmed by 6 bases and J by 0 bases, leaving 20 bases between them. CDR3: CASSASLGGRVNTEAFF. The DNA for the CDR3 is TGTGCCAGCAGCGCTTCCCTGGGGGGTAGGGTGAACACTGAAGCTTTCTTT.

This chain uses TRBV2 with TRBJ2-1, with 12 bases aligning to TRBD2. Unmatched junction bases numbered 7, after V lost 8 bases and J lost 5 bases. The germline V gene encodes CDR1 SNHLY and CDR2 FYNNEI. The CDR3 is made up of 15 amino acids. The CDR3 bases are TGTGCCAGCTACGGACTAGCGGGGAATCACAATGAGCAGTTCTTC. Translating gives CASYGLAGNHNEQFF.

This CDR3 reads CASGVFRGASGNTIYF. The CDR3 DNA sequence: TGTGCTAGTGGAGTATTCCGGGGGGCATCTGGAAACACCATATATTTT. This sequence joins TRBV12-5 and TRBJ1-3; D is possibly TRBD1 (6 bases). From germline, CDR1 is LGHNT and CDR2 FRNRAP. The CDR3 length is 16 residues. Trimming shortened V by 6 bases and J by 1 base, and 16 bases separated the two germline ends.

The V gene is TRBV27, the J gene TRBJ1-1; the match to TRBD1 covers 9 bases. CDR1 MNHEY and CDR2 SMNVEV come from the germline V gene (reference sequence). J gave up 0 bases and V 5 bases, and 1 base lay outside the gene matches. The CDR3 consists of 14 residues. The CDR3 DNA reads TGTGCCAGCAGTCACAGGGGGCTGAACACTGAAGCTTTCTTT. Residues: CASSHRGLNTEAFF.

The CDR3 bases are TGTGCCAGCAGCCGAGCGACTGATACGCAGTATTTT. Translating gives CASSRATDTQYF. The chain links TRBV11-1 to TRBJ2-3; D gene unclear. Trimming removed 5 bases from V and 6 bases from J, with 9 bases in between. The CDR3 extends over 12 amino acids. Germline V gives CDR1 SGHAT, CDR2 FQDESV (reference sequence).

The chain has TRBV6-1 and TRBJ1-1, with D possibly TRBD1 on 5 matching bases. Trimming shortened V by 4 bases and J by 7 bases, and 13 bases separated the two germline ends. The CDR3 spans 13 residues. Germline CDR1 reads MNHNS; CDR2 reads SASEGT. The CDR3 bases are TGTGCCAGCAGTGCATCCAGGGCCAGTGAAGCTTTCTTT. Encoded protein: CASSASRASEAFF.

The CDR3 sequence is CASRPPRQLNTEAFF. The CDR3 DNA reads TGTGCCAGCAGACCCCCGAGGCAGCTGAACACTGAAGCTTTCTTT. The rearrangement uses TRBV7-6 and TRBJ1-1; D ambiguous. CDR1 is SGHVS and CDR2 is FNYEAQ in the germline V gene. The ends were cut back, 6 bases at V and 0 bases at J, with 14 bases in the middle. The CDR3 loop spans 15 amino acids.

This chain uses TRBV7-6 with TRBJ2-7; 8 nucleotides match TRBD1. Germline V lookup: CDR1 SGHVS, CDR2 FNYEAQ. Trimming removed 3 bases from V and 2 bases from J; junction bases left unmatched: 15. This CDR3 contains 18 residues. CDR3 bases: TGTGCCAGCAGCTTTAGGACTTCCCGGGGACAGGCGACCTACGAGCAGTACTTC. This encodes CASSFRTSRGQATYEQYF. Drawing the rest from reference TRBV7-6 and TRBJ2-7, the complete variable domain is GAGVSQSPRYKVTKRGQDVALRCDPISGHVSLYWYRQALGQGPEFLTYFNYEAQQDKSGLPNDRFSAERPEGSISTLTIQRTEQRDSAMYRCASSFRTSRGQATYEQYFGPGTRLTVT.

The rearrangement links TRBV10-1 to TRBJ2-7, with TRBD2 identical over 8 bases. Germline values: CDR1 WNHNN, CDR2 SYGVQD (reference sequence). The CDR3 covers 16 residues. Trimming cost V 0 bases and J 3 bases; bases outside gene matches: 7. The CDR3 is CASSESFGGGNYEQYF. The CDR3 coding sequence is TGCGCCAGCAGTGAGTCATTTGGCGGGGGGAACTACGAGCAGTACTTC.

The chain has TRBV4-1 and TRBJ1-1; 8 nucleotides align to TRBD1. From germline, CDR1 is MGHRA and CDR2 YSYEKL. V dropped 4 bases and J dropped 7; count of bases not matched to a gene: 11. The CDR3 is 15 amino acids. The CDR3 region has the DNA TGCGCCAGCAGCCCCCTGGACAGGGTATTTGTTGAAGCTTTCTTT. This translates into CASSPLDRVFVEAFF.

This clone appeared once. This chain connects TRBV27 to TRBJ2-7; TRBD1 is a possible D gene (6 bases). Trimming left V 2 bases short and J 0 bases short, with 17 bases between. Germline values: CDR1 MNHEY, CDR2 SMNVEV (reference sequence). This CDR3 is built from 17 residues. The CDR3 nucleotides are TGTGCCAGCAGTTTAAGGCCCCGAGGACAGAGCTCCTACGAGCAGTACTTC. Its protein product is CASSLRPRGQSSYEQYF.